The T cell receptor beta chain described here comes from a study of Graves' ophthalmopathy and Graves' hyperthyroidism. With respect to this clonotype: No antigen is known for it.

Findings of the study overall: Ophthalmopathy progression was predicted with around 71% sensitivity and 72.22% specificity.

CDR1 is SGHRS and CDR2 is YFSETQ in the germline V gene. Trimming took 3 bases from V and 10 from J; bases not matched to a gene: 9. The CDR3 runs 14 residues. Thyroid ultrasound, orbital computed tomography, TRAb, serum thyroxine and clinical symptoms formed the basis of diagnosis. CDR3 regions of TCR beta were amplified from RNA transcripts. HTBI primers were employed in first-round RT-PCR, then a second-round multiplex PCR followed. TCRdb ran MiXCR on the multiplex PCR reads and lists one entry per CDR3 protein. The sample contains roughly 1.1 million distinct CDR3 sequences, roughly two fifths of which appear only once.

The sequencing input was peripheral blood or thyroid tissue (not recorded which). The chain combines TRBV5-1 with TRBJ1-4; TRBD1 aligns across 7 bases. This receptor was obtained from an adult man with Graves' hyperthyroidism. The CDR3, as DNA: TGCGCCAGCAGCTCCGACAGGGCGATTGGAAAACTGTTTTTT. Translating gives CASSSDRAIGKLFF.